This TCR beta chain was obtained from a study of T cell responses to AZD1222 COVID-19 vaccine. Study-wide context: Second-dose timings of about 4 or about 12 weeks were pooled.

Here immunoSEQ multiplex PCR was the method, and the copy in TCRdb shows in-frame clones only, minus some. The sample lists about 140,000 clones, 80% to 95% occurring once. For this clone: The antigen remains unidentified.

Germline V gene lookup returns CDR1 MNHEY and CDR2 SMNVEV (reference sequence). Trimming took 3 bases from V and 5 from J, leaving 13 bases between them. The CDR3 has 14 residues. Study outcomes and limitations: Mostly white British, mostly female donors; authors suggested clonal diversity may be underestimated.

This TCR was recovered from an adult in good health. The V call is TRBV27, the J call TRBJ1-2; D not resolved. Sequenced here: peripheral blood, sampled on day 0 of AZD1222 vaccination. The CDR3 coding sequence is TGTGCCAGCAGTTTGGGAGGGAGTGGGTATGGCTACACCTTC. Translation: CASSLGGSGYGYTF.